This T cell receptor beta chain was obtained from a study of Tregs in tolerant kidney transplant recipients. Measured with immunoSEQ multiplex PCR; TCRdb has only the in-frame clones, and not every one. The sample has hundreds of thousands of clones, 84% seen once. A word on this clone: The junction shows a germline mismatch at one end, possibly a read error.

The CDR3 length is 14 residues. In germline, CDR1 is SGHNT, CDR2 YYREEE (reference sequence). The clonotype was recovered from a human donor in good health. Input material: CD4+ T cells from blood. The rearrangement links TRBV5-4 to TRBJ2-7; 9 nucleotides match TRBD2. CDR3 protein: CASSWAGTSNEQHF. The CDR3 DNA follows: TGTGCCAGCAGCTGGGCCGGGACTAGCAACGAGCAGCACTTC. Full variable domain (remainder filled in from reference TRBV5-4 and TRBJ2-7): ETGVTQSPTHLIKTRGQQVTLRCSSQSGHNTVSWYQQALGQGPQFIFQYYREEENGRGNFPPRFSGLQFPNYSSELNVNALELDDSALYLCASSWAGTSNEQHFGPGTRLTVT.